This T cell receptor beta chain emerged from a study of CD8 T cells in Susac syndrome. Notes on the study in general: The TCR sequencing and HLA analysis in the study involved a relatively small number of individuals, as the study acknowledged.

After removal of 5 bases from V and 7 bases from J, the junction contained 7 bases not matched to a gene. The CDR3 runs 13 residues. Germline assignment: CDR1 SGHAT and CDR2 FQDESV (reference sequence). RNA amounts of about 0.45 to 1 ug underwent reverse transcription with random hexamers. TCRdb processed the immunoSEQ multiplex PCR reads anew with MiXCR; each CDR3 protein has one entry. The sample holds around 160,000 distinct CDR3 sequences, more than 90% seen once. TEMRA cells were FACS-enriched, with CD8+ and CD4+ T cells isolated negatively. As regards this clonotype: Its antigen is not identified.

The sequencing input was CD4+ T cells from PBMCs. The chain joins TRBV11-1 to TRBJ2-5; TRBD2 aligns across 7 bases. The TCR was taken from a human donor in good health. The CDR3 DNA follows: TGTGCCAGCAGCCCCGGAGCTAGCGGGACCCAGTACTTC. It translates to CASSPGASGTQYF. Variable domain in full (rest from reference TRBV11-1 and TRBJ2-5): EAEVAQSPRYKITEKSQAVAFWCDPISGHATLYWYRQILGQGPELLVQFQDESVVDDSQLPKDRFSAERLKGVDSTLKIQPAELGDSAMYLCASSPGASGTQYFGPGTRLLVL.